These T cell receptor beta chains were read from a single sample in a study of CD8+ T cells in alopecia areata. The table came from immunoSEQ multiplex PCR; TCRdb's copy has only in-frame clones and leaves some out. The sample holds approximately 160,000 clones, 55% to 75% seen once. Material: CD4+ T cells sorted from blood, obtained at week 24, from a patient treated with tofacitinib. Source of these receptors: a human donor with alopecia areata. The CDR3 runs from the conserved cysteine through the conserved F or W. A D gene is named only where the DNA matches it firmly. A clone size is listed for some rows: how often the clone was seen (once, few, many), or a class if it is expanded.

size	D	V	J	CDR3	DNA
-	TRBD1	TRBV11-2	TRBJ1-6	CASSFEGAPYNSPLHF	TGTGCCAGCAGCTTTGAGGGGGCCCCCTATAATTCACCCCTCCACTTT
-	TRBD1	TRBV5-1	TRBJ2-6	CASSLGTGNSGANVLTF	TGCGCCAGCAGCTTAGGGACAGGGAACTCTGGGGCCAACGTCCTGACTTTC
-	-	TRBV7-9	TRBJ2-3	CASSSTDTQYF	TGTGCCAGCAGCTCGACAGATACGCAGTATTTT
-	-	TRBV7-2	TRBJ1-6	CASSLEAGYNSPLHF	TGTGCCAGCAGCTTAGAGGCCGGTTATAATTCACCCCTCCACTTT
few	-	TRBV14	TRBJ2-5	CASSRSTPTIRTQYF	TGTGCCAGCAGCAGGTCGACACCTACGATAAGGACCCAGTACTTC
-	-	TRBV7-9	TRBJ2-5	CASSGDTTNSYQETQYF	TGTGCCAGCAGCGGAGATACGACAAACTCTTACCAAGAGACCCAGTACTTC
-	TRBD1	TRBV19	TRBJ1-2	CASTGDRSYGYTF	TGTGCCAGCACAGGGGACCGAAGCTATGGCTACACCTTC
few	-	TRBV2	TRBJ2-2	CASSDRRTGELFF	TGTGCCAGCAGTGACAGGCGGACCGGGGAGCTGTTTTTT
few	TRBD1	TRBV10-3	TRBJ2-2	CAISGQGLDTGELFF	TGTGCCATCAGCGGACAGGGTTTGGACACCGGGGAGCTGTTTTTT
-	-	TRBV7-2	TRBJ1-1	CASSSTVGGLNTEAFF	TGTGCCAGCAGCTCCACCGTCGGGGGTCTGAACACTGAAGCTTTCTTT
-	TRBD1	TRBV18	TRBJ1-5	CASSPGQENQPQHF	TGTGCCAGCTCGCCCGGACAGGAAAATCAGCCCCAGCATTTT
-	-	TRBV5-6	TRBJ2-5	CASSLVGGYQETQYF	TGTGCCAGCAGCTTGGTTGGCGGGTACCAAGAGACCCAGTACTTC
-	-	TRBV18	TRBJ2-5	CASSPNRQETQYF	TGTGCCAGCTCACCGAACAGGCAAGAGACCCAGTACTTC
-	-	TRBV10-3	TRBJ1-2	CAISGQETNYGYTF	TGTGCCATCAGTGGGCAGGAGACCAACTATGGCTACACCTTC